The rows below give T cell receptor beta chains drawn from one sample of a study of cytomegalovirus exposure and HLA in healthy donors. TCRdb keeps only in-frame clones here, not all; method: immunoSEQ multiplex PCR. Of some 160,000 clones in the sample, around a tenth were seen once. The sequenced sample consisted of PBMCs. These receptors all come from a male donor in good health and CMV-seronegative. CDR3s include the opening cysteine and the closing phenylalanine or tryptophan. The D gene is left open where the match is weak. The listing skips clone size in some rows; elsewhere it reads once, few, many or a size class.

TRBJ2-3	.	.	14	TRBV10-3	TGTGCCATCAGTGAAAGCTCCGGGGCAGATACGCAGTATTTT	CAISESSGADTQYF
TRBJ1-1	TRBD1	few	14	TRBV7-2	TGTGCCAGCAGCATATTCACAGGGGAAACTGAAGCTTTCTTT	CASSIFTGETEAFF
TRBJ1-1	.	few	14	TRBV27	TGTGCCAGCACCGCTGGACAAAATCAGGGTGAAGCTTTCTTT	CASTAGQNQGEAFF
TRBJ2-6	TRBD2	once	18	TRBV4-2	TGTGCCAGCAGCTCGCACGTTAGCGGGAGGGGTGGGGCCAACTTCCTGACTTTC	CASSSHVSGRGGANFLTF
TRBJ2-7	.	few	14	TRBV2	TGTGCCAGGGGAGGGGACACAAACTCCTACGAGCAGTACTTC	CARGGDTNSYEQYF
TRBJ2-7	.	.	15	TRBV28	TGTGCCAGCAGTTCTATTTCAGGACAAACGGGCGAGCAGTACTTC	CASSSISGQTGEQYF
TRBJ2-3	TRBD1	.	14	TRBV5-1	TGCGCCAGCAGCGGAACGACAGGGACAGATACGCAGTATTTT	CASSGTTGTDTQYF
TRBJ2-1	TRBD2	few	17	TRBV7-9	TGTGCCAGCAGCCCAGAAGGGACTAGTTGGGCCCAGGCCTGGCAGTTCTTC	CASSPEGTSWAQAWQFF
TRBJ1-5	.	few	19	TRBV19	TGTGCCAGTAGTATCAGGCGAGCGCGGGTGGATTATAGCAATCAGCCCCAGCATTTT	CASSIRRARVDYSNQPQHF
TRBJ2-5	.	.	15	TRBV5-1	TGCGCCAGCAGCTTGGCCAGGGGTCAACAAGAGACCCAGTACTTC	CASSLARGQQETQYF
TRBJ2-7	.	few	14	TRBV2	TGTGCCAGCAGTGGACAGGAACCCTCCTACGAGCAGTACTTC	CASSGQEPSYEQYF
TRBJ1-1	.	few	15	TRBV6-5	TGTGCCAGCAGTTACCGGGGACTTTCGAACACTGAAGCTTTCTTT	CASSYRGLSNTEAFF
TRBJ1-5	.	few	15	TRBV4-2	TGTGCCAGCAGCCAGCGCGCAGGGAAGGATCAGCCCCAGCATTTT	CASSQRAGKDQPQHF
TRBJ1-2	TRBD1	.	11	TRBV20-1	TGCAGTGCTACGACAGGGCTCGGCTACGCCTTC	CSATTGLGYAF
TRBJ1-2	TRBD1	few	13	TRBV7-2	TGTGCCAGCAGCGCCGACAGGGGTGGGGGCTACACCTTC	CASSADRGGGYTF
TRBJ2-1	TRBD1	few	13	TRBV28	TGTGCCAGCAGATGGGACAGGAGGAATGAGCAGTTCTTC	CASRWDRRNEQFF
TRBJ1-5	.	.	16	TRBV19	TGTGCCAGTAGGACGACAGGCCATTCGAGCAATCAGCCCCAGCATTTT	CASRTTGHSSNQPQHF
TRBJ2-2	TRBD1	.	15	TRBV4-1	TGCGCCAGCACCCGGGACAGGGAAAACACCGGGGAGCTGTTTTTT	CASTRDRENTGELFF
TRBJ2-5	TRBD1	once	16	TRBV27	TGTGCCAGCAGTTTGACGACCGGGACAGCTAAAGAGACCCAGTACTTC	CASSLTTGTAKETQYF
TRBJ2-1	TRBD2	.	16	TRBV27	TGTGCCAGCAGTTTATCGGGACTAGCGAGTTACAATGAGCAGTTCTTC	CASSLSGLASYNEQFF
TRBJ2-2	TRBD2	.	16	TRBV9	TGTGCCAGCAGCGTAGTCGGCGGGAGGAACACCGGGGAGCTGTTTTTT	CASSVVGGRNTGELFF
TRBJ1-1	.	few	14	TRBV19	TGTGCCAGTAGTATGCTAGGGACCGGGAGGGAAGCTTTCTTT	CASSMLGTGREAFF
TRBJ1-3	.	.	15	TRBV9	TGTGCCAGCAGCGTAGTAGGAGGGCCCGGAAACACCATATATTTT	CASSVVGGPGNTIYF
TRBJ1-5	.	.	15	TRBV10-3	TGTGCCATCAGCCGGGAGCTTTATAGCAATCAGCCCCAGCATTTT	CAISRELYSNQPQHF
TRBJ1-2	TRBD1	.	17	TRBV4-2	TGTGCCAGCAGCCAAGATGGGACAGGGGGCGTAAATGATGGCTACACCTTC	CASSQDGTGGVNDGYTF
TRBJ1-2	.	few	13	TRBV5-5	TGTGCCAGCACCTTGACAGATAACTATGGCTACACCTTC	CASTLTDNYGYTF
TRBJ1-1	.	few	14	TRBV28	TGTGCCAGCAGCCCTGGGCAGGGGCGAACTGAAGCTTTCTTT	CASSPGQGRTEAFF
TRBJ2-7	TRBD1	.	16	TRBV7-8	TGTGCCAGCAGCTTGGGACAGGGCCGTTCATTTTACGAGCAGTACTTC	CASSLGQGRSFYEQYF
TRBJ2-1	TRBD1	few	13	TRBV7-3	TGTGCCAGCAGCGGAACAGGGGATAGGGAGCAGTTCTTC	CASSGTGDREQFF
TRBJ2-1	TRBD2	few	14	TRBV7-9	TGTGCCAGCAGCCCAGTGACTAGCGGGGGGGGGTGGTTCTTC	CASSPVTSGGGWFF
TRBJ1-1	TRBD1	few	13	TRBV19	TGTGCCAGTAGGGACAGGGGAGGCACTGAAGCTTTCTTT	CASRDRGGTEAFF
TRBJ2-3	.	few	15	TRBV29-1	TGCAGCGTTGAGCGGGACAGTGCCTTGACAGATACGCAGTATTTT	CSVERDSALTDTQYF
TRBJ1-1	.	few	15	TRBV30	TGTGCCTGGAGAGGGCAGGGCCGCATGAACACTGAAGCTTTCTTT	CAWRGQGRMNTEAFF
TRBJ1-5	.	.	14	TRBV21-1	TGTGCCAGCAGCAAATCCATCCCAGATCAGCCCCAGCATTTT	CASSKSIPDQPQHF
TRBJ1-1	TRBD1	few	14	TRBV5-5	TGTGCCAGCAGCTTGGGACAGGGGAGTACTGAAGCTTTCTTT	CASSLGQGSTEAFF
TRBJ1-5	.	.	15	TRBV6-6	TGTGCCAGCAGTTACTCCGGTCGTGGAGGTCAGCCCCAGCATTTT	CASSYSGRGGQPQHF
TRBJ2-1	TRBD1	.	14	TRBV28	TGTGCCACCACGAGGGACAGGTCCTACAATGAGCAGTTCTTC	CATTRDRSYNEQFF
TRBJ1-2	TRBD1	few	18	TRBV4-3	TGCGCCAGCAGCCAAGATCGTGTGACAGGGGTTGAAGACTATGGCTACACCTTC	CASSQDRVTGVEDYGYTF
TRBJ2-1	TRBD2	.	18	TRBV28	TGTGCCAGCAGTTTATGGGGCAGGGGATTAAGCGGGAGTTATGAGCAGTTCTTC	CASSLWGRGLSGSYEQFF
TRBJ1-1	TRBD1	.	14	TRBV5-5	TGTGCCAGCAACAACAGGGGGTCGAACACTGAAGCTTTCTTT	CASNNRGSNTEAFF
TRBJ2-7	TRBD1	.	16	TRBV4-3	TGCGCCAGCAGCCAAGATCCGACAGGGCTTTCCTACGAGCAGTACTTC	CASSQDPTGLSYEQYF
TRBJ2-7	TRBD1	.	15	TRBV6-6	TGTGCCAGCAGCTCCCAGGGCAGGGGGTTCTACGAGCAGTACTTC	CASSSQGRGFYEQYF
TRBJ1-1	.	few	16	TRBV6-6	TGTGCCAGCAGTTACTCGATTGTGGCAGGGAACACTGAAGCTTTCTTT	CASSYSIVAGNTEAFF
TRBJ1-4	TRBD1	few	15	TRBV28	TGTGCCAGCAACCAGGGGGCGCCAACTAATGAAAAACTGTTTTTT	CASNQGAPTNEKLFF
TRBJ2-7	.	few	14	TRBV28	TGTGCCAGCAGTTGGGCAGGGGTCTCCTACGAGCAGTACTTC	CASSWAGVSYEQYF
TRBJ2-1	TRBD2	few	15	TRBV9	TGTGCCAGCAGCGTAGGCGGGGGGGCATTAAATGAGCAGTTCTTC	CASSVGGGALNEQFF
TRBJ1-5	TRBD1	few	14	TRBV2	TGTGCCAGCAGTGAAACAGGGGAGGATCAGCCCCAGCATTTT	CASSETGEDQPQHF
TRBJ2-7	.	.	15	TRBV2	TGTGCCAGCAGTGTGTCGGGACAAGGGTCCTACGAGCAGTACTTC	CASSVSGQGSYEQYF
TRBJ2-2	.	few	15	TRBV4-3	TGCGCCAGCAGCCAGGGGCTAGCGAACACCGGGGAGCTGTTTTTT	CASSQGLANTGELFF
TRBJ2-1	.	.	15	TRBV4-2	TGTGCCAGCAGCCAAGAGTGGCGGAACTACAATGAGCAGTTCTTC	CASSQEWRNYNEQFF
TRBJ2-7	TRBD1	.	16	TRBV5-1	TGCGCCAGCAGCCTAAGGACAGGGGGCCGTTCCTACGAGCAGTACTTC	CASSLRTGGRSYEQYF
TRBJ2-2	TRBD1	.	19	TRBV4-1	TGCGCCAGCAGCCAAGAGATAAGGGGGCACAACGGGAACACCGGGGAGCTGTTTTTT	CASSQEIRGHNGNTGELFF
TRBJ2-3	TRBD2	few	15	TRBV6-1	TGTGCCAGCAGGGGTCTAGCGGCTAGCACAGATACGCAGTATTTT	CASRGLAASTDTQYF
TRBJ2-1	.	.	15	TRBV6-1	TGTGCCAGCAGTGAAGTTCTAGCGCCGTACAATGAGCAGTTCTTC	CASSEVLAPYNEQFF
TRBJ2-2	TRBD2	.	19	TRBV7-6	TGTGCCAGCAGCTCAGCCGGGGGACTAGCGGGGGGGAACACCGGGGAGCTGTTTTTT	CASSSAGGLAGGNTGELFF